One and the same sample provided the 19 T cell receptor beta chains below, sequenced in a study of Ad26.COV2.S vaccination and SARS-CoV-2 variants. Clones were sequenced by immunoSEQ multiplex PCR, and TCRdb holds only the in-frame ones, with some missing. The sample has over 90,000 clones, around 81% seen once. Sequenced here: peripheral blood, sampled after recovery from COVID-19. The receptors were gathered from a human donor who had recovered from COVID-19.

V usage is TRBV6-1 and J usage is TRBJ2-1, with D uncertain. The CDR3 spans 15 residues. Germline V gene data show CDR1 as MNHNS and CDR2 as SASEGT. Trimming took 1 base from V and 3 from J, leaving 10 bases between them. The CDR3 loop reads CASSEGGSYYNEQFF. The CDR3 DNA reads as TGTGCCAGCAGTGAAGGGGGTTCTTACTACAATGAGCAGTTCTTC.

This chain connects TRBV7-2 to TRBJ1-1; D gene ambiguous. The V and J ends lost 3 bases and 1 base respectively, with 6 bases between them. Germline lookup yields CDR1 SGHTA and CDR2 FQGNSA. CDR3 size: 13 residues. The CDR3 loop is CASSFSGNTEAFF. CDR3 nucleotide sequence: TGTGCCAGCAGCTTTTCTGGGAACACTGAAGCTTTCTTT.

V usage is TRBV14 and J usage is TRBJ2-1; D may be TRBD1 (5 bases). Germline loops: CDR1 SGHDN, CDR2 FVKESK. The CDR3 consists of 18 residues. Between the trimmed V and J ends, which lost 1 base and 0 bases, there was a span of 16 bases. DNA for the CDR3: TGTGCCAGCAGCCAAGGAGTTTACAGGCCGAGCTCCTACAATGAGCAGTTCTTC. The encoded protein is CASSQGVYRPSSYNEQFF.

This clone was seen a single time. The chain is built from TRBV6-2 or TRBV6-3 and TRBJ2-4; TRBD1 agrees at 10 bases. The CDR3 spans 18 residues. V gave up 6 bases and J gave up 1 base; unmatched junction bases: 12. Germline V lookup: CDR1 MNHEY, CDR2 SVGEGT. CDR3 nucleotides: TGTGCCAGCAGCTCCGGGACAGGGGTGTTAGCGGCCAAAAACATTCAGTACTTC. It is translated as CASSSGTGVLAAKNIQYF.

The CDR3 DNA sequence: TGTGCCACCCGGGAAGGGAAGAAAAATGAGCAGTTCTTC. This codes for CATREGKKNEQFF. The genes are TRBV28 and TRBJ2-1, with D maybe TRBD2 (5 bases). V shed 10 bases and J shed 7 bases, with 17 bases lying between them. This CDR3 spans 13 amino acids. Germline loops: CDR1 MDHEN, CDR2 SYDVKM.

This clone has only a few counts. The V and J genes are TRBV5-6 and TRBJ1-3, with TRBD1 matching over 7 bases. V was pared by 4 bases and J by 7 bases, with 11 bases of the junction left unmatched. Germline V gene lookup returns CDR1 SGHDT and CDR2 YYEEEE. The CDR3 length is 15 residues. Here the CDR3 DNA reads TGTGCCAGCAGCCTATCGACAGGGATGGGGAACACCATATATTTT. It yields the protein CASSLSTGMGNTIYF.

Here the CDR3 reads CASSYLGGNTEAFF. In DNA, the CDR3 is TGTGCCAGCAGTTACCTGGGGGGAAACACTGAAGCTTTCTTT. The J gene is TRBJ1-1, the V gene TRBV6-2 or TRBV6-3, with D perhaps matching TRBD1 (5 bases). CDR1 MNHEY and CDR2 SVGEGT come from the germline V gene. The CDR3 has 14 residues. V was cut by 2 bases and J by 2 bases, with 9 bases left in between.

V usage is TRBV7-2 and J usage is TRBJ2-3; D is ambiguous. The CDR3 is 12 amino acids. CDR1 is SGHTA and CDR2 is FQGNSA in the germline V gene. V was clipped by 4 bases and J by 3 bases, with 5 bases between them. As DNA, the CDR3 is TGTGCCAGCAGCTCGGGTACAGATACGCAGTATTTT. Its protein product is CASSSGTDTQYF.

The CDR3: CASSRDGKQETQYF. For the CDR3, the DNA is TGTGCCAGCAGCCGGGACGGGAAACAAGAGACCCAGTACTTC. This chain links TRBV11-3 with TRBJ2-5, with D tentatively TRBD1 or TRBD2 (5 bases each). The germline gives CDR1 SGHNT, CDR2 YENEEA. Trimming took off 5 bases at V and 2 bases at J, with 12 bases between the two ends. This CDR3 is 14 amino acids long.

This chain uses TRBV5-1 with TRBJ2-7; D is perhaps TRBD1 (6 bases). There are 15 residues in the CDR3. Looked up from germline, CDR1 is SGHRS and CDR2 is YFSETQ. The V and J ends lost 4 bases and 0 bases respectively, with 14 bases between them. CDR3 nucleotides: TGCGCCAGCAGCCTTCTAGGGGACACCTCCTACGAGCAGTACTTC. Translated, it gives CASSLLGDTSYEQYF.

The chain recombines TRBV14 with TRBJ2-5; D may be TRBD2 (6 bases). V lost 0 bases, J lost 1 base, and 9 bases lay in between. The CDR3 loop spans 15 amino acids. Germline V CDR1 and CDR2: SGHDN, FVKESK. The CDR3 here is CASSQDAGPQETQYF. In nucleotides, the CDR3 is TGTGCCAGCAGCCAAGACGCGGGACCCCAAGAGACCCAGTACTTC.

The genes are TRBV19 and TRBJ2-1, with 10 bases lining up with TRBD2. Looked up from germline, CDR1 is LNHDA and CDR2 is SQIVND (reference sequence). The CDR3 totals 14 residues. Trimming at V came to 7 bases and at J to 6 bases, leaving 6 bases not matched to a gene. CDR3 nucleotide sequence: TGTGCCAGTAACAGCGGGGGGGCGGGCAATGAGCAGTTCTTC. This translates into CASNSGGAGNEQFF. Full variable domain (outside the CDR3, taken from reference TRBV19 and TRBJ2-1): DGGITQSPKYLFRKEGQNVTLSCEQNLNHDAMYWYRQDPGQGLRLIYYSQIVNDFQKGDIAEGYSVSREKKESFPLTVTSAQKNPTAFYLCASNSGGAGNEQFFGPGTRLTVL.

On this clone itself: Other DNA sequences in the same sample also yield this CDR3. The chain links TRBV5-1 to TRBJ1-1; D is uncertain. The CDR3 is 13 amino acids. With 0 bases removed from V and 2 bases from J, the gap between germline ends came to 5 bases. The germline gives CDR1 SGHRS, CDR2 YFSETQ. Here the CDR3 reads CASSLAANTEAFF. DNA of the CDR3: TGCGCCAGCAGCTTGGCTGCAAACACTGAAGCTTTCTTT.

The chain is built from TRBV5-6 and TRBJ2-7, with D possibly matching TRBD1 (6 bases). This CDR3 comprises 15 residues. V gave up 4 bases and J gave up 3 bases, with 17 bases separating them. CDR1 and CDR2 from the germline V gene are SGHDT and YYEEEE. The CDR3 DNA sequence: TGTGCCAGCAGCATGGGCAGGGGTCCGGGCTACGAGCAGTACTTC. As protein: CASSMGRGPGYEQYF. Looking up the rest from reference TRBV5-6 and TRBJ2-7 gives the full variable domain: DAGVTQSPTHLIKTRGQQVTLRCSPKSGHDTVSWYQQALGQGPQFIFQYYEEEERQRGNFPDRFSGHQFPNYSSELNVNALLLGDSALYLCASSMGRGPGYEQYFGPGTRLTVT.

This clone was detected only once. The CDR3 DNA sequence: TGTGCCGTCCGGAGGACAGGGATGGAAGGCTACACCTTC. Protein: CAVRRTGMEGYTF. The V and J genes are TRBV7-9 and TRBJ1-2; 8 bases map to TRBD1. Germline assignment: CDR1 SEHNR and CDR2 FQNEAQ (reference sequence). The CDR3 contains 13 residues. J gave up 8 bases and V 11 bases, and 13 bases lay outside the gene matches.

As DNA, the CDR3 is TGTGCCAGCAGTGATCAGCAAGGGGGCACAGATACGCAGTATTTT. Its translation is CASSDQQGGTDTQYF. The chain carries TRBV6-1 and TRBJ2-3, with D tentatively TRBD1 (5 bases). V shed 3 bases and J shed 1 base, with 11 bases lying between them. The CDR3 sequence is 15 residues long. Germline V CDR1 and CDR2: MNHNS, SASEGT.

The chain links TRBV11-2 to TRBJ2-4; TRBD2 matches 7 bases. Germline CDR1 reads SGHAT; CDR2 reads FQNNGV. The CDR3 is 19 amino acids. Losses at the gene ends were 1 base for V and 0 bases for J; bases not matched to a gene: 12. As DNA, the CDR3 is TGTGCCAGCAGCTTAGTAACCGGGACTAACTTAAAAGCCAAAAACATTCAGTACTTC. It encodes CASSLVTGTNLKAKNIQYF. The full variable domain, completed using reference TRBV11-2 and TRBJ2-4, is EAGVAQSPRYKIIEKRQSVAFWCNPISGHATLYWYQQILGQGPKLLIQFQNNGVVDDSQLPKDRFSAERLKGVDSTLKIQPAKLEDSAVYLCASSLVTGTNLKAKNIQYFGAGTRLSVL.

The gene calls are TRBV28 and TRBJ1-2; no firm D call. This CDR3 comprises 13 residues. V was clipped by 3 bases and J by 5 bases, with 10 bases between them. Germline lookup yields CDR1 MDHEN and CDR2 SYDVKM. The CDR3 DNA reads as TGTGCCAGCAGTTTTGCAGATTCATATGGCTACACCTTC. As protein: CASSFADSYGYTF.

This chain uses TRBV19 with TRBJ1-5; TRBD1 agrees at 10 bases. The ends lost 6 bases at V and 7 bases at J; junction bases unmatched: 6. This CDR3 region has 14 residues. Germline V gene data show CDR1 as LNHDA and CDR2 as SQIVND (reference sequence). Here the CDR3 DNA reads TGTGCCAGTAGGGGGACAGGGGAGCACCAGCCCCAGCATTTT. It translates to CASRGTGEHQPQHF.